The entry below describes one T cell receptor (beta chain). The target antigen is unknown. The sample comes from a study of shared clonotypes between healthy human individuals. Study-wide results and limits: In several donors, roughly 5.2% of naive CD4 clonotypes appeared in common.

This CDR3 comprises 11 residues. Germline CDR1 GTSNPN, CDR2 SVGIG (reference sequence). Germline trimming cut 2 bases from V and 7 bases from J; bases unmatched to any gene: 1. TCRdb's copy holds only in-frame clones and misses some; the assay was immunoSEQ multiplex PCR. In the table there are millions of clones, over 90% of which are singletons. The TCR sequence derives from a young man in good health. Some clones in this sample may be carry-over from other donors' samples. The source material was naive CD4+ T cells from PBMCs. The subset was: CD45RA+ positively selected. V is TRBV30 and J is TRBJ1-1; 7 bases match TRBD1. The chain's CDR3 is CAWSNRGEAFF. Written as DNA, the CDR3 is TGTGCCTGGAGTAACAGGGGTGAAGCTTTCTTT.